Following are 25 T cell receptor beta chains from one sample sequenced in a study of CD8+ T cells in alopecia areata. Combined cutaneous lymph node cells underwent sorting by CD4, CD8alpha, NKG2D, NKG2ACE and additional markers. Reverse transcription of extracted RNA yielded cDNA, which provided the sequencing template. Clones were read by immunoSEQ multiplex PCR, and TCRdb kept only the in-frame ones, dropping some. This sample carries roughly 260,000 clones, none of them present only once. Sequencing used CD4+ T cells sorted from a lymph node. The receptors stem from a C3H/HeJ mouse with alopecia areata. This strain's MHC haplotype is H2-k.

This clone was observed many times. The gene names given are mouse names. The missing CDR3 end, 4 residues past where the read stops, is filled in from the germline J gene. This chain connects TRBV13-1 to TRBJ2-1, with 10 bases identical to TRBD2. CDR3 length: 14 residues. V was clipped by 3 bases and J by 5 bases; unmatched bases: 2. Per the germline V gene, CDR1 is NSHNY and CDR2 is SYGAGN. CDR3 sequence: CASSAGGANAEQFF. Incomplete CDR3 DNA: TGTGCCAGCAGTGCTGGGGGGGCGAATGCT.

Turning to this clone: The listed genes are named as in mouse. The CDR3 extends 4 residues past the end of the read, so its final part is completed from the germline J gene. In the same sample, other DNA sequences code for this CDR3. This chain joins TRBV1 and TRBJ2-1, with TRBD1 matching over 8 bases. Germline V CDR1 and CDR2: NSQYPW, LRSPGD (reference sequence). V shed 4 bases and J 1 base; nucleotides not matched to a gene: 3. The CDR3 length is 15 residues. This chain's CDR3 is CTCSGGQGNYAEQFF. The part of the CDR3 DNA that was read is TGCACCTGCAGTGGAGGACAGGGCAACTATGCT.

Comments on this clone: The gene names here belong to mouse. From the germline J gene comes the end of the CDR3, since the read stops 4 residues before it. V gene TRBV13-3 combines with J gene TRBJ2-5; TRBD2 is a possible D gene (7 bases). Germline CDR1 and CDR2: NNHDY and SYVADS. The CDR3 covers 14 residues. Partial CDR3 DNA: TGTGCCAGCAGTGATGGGGGGGCGCCAGAC. The encoded protein is CASSDGGAPD. The entire CDR3 reads CASSDGGAPDTQYF.

This clone was detected a few times. Genes and germline come from the mouse. Read data end 4 residues before the CDR3 end; the end is taken from the germline J gene. The rearrangement joins TRBV13-1 to TRBJ1-2; weak D call: TRBD1 (6 bases). This CDR3 region has 16 residues. CDR1 and CDR2 (germline): NSHNY, SYGAGN. With 4 bases removed from V and 0 bases from J, the gap between germline ends came to 16 bases. This CDR3 is CASSPLPGQPNSDYTF. The CDR3 DNA, read in part, is TGTGCCAGCAGTCCCCTCCCGGGACAACCAAACTCC.

On this clone itself: Mouse names are used for the genes. Read sequence stops 4 residues before the CDR3 end, and the germline J gene provides the missing end. Other DNA sequences in this sample translate to the same CDR3. The chain links TRBV19 to TRBJ1-1; the match to TRBD1 covers 7 bases. CDR1 is FNHDT and CDR2 is SITEND in the germline V gene (reference sequence). The CDR3 consists of 15 residues. V shed 1 base, J shed 0 bases, and the junction held 3 bases outside the gene matches. CDR3 residues: CASSIRQGANTEVFF. The part of the CDR3 DNA that was read is TGTGCCAGCAGTATAAGGCAGGGGGCAAACACA.

This clone was recorded a few times. Any gene name here is a mouse gene name. The CDR3 end is not reached by the read, which stops 3 residues before it; the germline J gene fills it in. This same CDR3 is encoded by further DNA sequences in the sample. The chain is built from TRBV13-2 and TRBJ1-6; D is uncertain. TRBJ1-6 is flagged as an ORF with uncertain function. CDR1 NNHNN and CDR2 SYGAGS come from the germline V gene (reference sequence). This CDR3 spans 13 amino acids. V lost 1 base, J lost 4 bases, and 3 bases lay in between. The CDR3 DNA, read in part, is TGTGCCAGCGGTGATACATATAATTCGCCC. The encoded protein is CASGDTYNSP. The entire CDR3 is CASGDTYNSPLYF.

This clone showed up just a few times. Gene names are mouse gene names. The missing CDR3 end, 4 residues past where the read stops, is filled in from the germline J gene. Other DNA sequences within the sample encode an identical CDR3. The V call is TRBV1, the J call TRBJ2-5; 9 nucleotides match TRBD1. CDR1 is NSQYPW, CDR2 LRSPGD, per germline (reference sequence). The CDR3 is 14 amino acids. The CDR3 DNA, read in part, is TGCACCTGCAGTGCGGACAGGGGTCGAGAC. It translates to CTCSADRGRD. The CDR3, in full, reads CTCSADRGRDTQYF.

A word on this clone: All gene names here are mouse names. Read sequence stops 4 residues before the CDR3 end, and the germline J gene provides the missing end. The chain uses TRBV14 and TRBJ2-1; D may be TRBD2 (5 bases). This CDR3 comprises 15 residues. V shed 2 bases and J shed 1 base, with 10 bases lying between them. Germline loops: CDR1 SGHDT, CDR2 FRDEAV. The part of the CDR3 DNA that was read is TGTGCCAGCAGTTTAAGCTGGGAGAACTATGCT. This encodes CASSLSWENYA. The full CDR3 is CASSLSWENYAEQFF.

Concerning this clone: Each gene name is a mouse one. The observed sequence ends 4 residues before the CDR3 terminus, with the missing tail filled in from the germline J gene. V and J are TRBV1 and TRBJ1-1; 8 bases fit TRBD1. This CDR3 has 12 amino acids. Germline V CDR1 and CDR2: NSQYPW, LRSPGD (reference sequence). V shed 8 bases, J shed 1 base, and the junction held 0 bases outside the gene matches. The CDR3 bases that were read are TGCACCTGCGACAGGGGAAACACA. Translating gives CTCDRGNT. In full, the CDR3 is CTCDRGNTEVFF.

As concerns this clone: The gene names given are mouse names. The part of the CDR3 DNA that was read is TGTGCCAGCAGCCCCGACACAGGGGGTGCAGAA. Translated: CASSPDTGGAE. The CDR3 in its entirety is CASSPDTGGAETLYF. This chain links TRBV13-3 with TRBJ2-3, with 7 bases that match TRBD1. The read falls 4 residues short of the CDR3 end, and the missing part is taken from the germline J gene. The V gene's germline CDR1 is NNHDY and CDR2 SYVADS. V trimming: 5 bases; J trimming: 1 base; junction bases outside the gene matches: 7. The CDR3 consists of 15 residues.

This clone was counted only a few times. Any gene name here is a mouse gene name. The CDR3 goes on 4 residues after the read ends, and that part is filled in from the germline J gene. The chain joins TRBV5 to TRBJ2-7; tentatively, D is TRBD2 (5 bases). Per germline, CDR1 LGHNA and CDR2 YNLKQL (reference sequence). Trimming removed 0 bases at V and 2 bases at J, with 8 bases between. This CDR3 is 14 amino acids long. The sequenced CDR3 bases are TGTGCCAGCAGCCAAGACTCTGGGACCTAT. It codes for CASSQDSGTY. The CDR3, in full, reads CASSQDSGTYEQYF.

Remarks on this clone: Gene names follow the mouse nomenclature. The CDR3 goes on 4 residues after the read ends, and that part is filled in from the germline J gene. V and J are TRBV1 and TRBJ1-2; D may be TRBD1 (5 bases). Germline V CDR1 and CDR2: NSQYPW, LRSPGD (reference sequence). Trimming removed 2 bases at V and 4 bases at J, with 11 bases between. CDR3 length: 14 amino acids. The CDR3 spells CTCSASWGGSDYTF. The part of the CDR3 DNA that was read is TGCACCTGCAGTGCATCGTGGGGGGGCTCC.

This clone has more than one count but fewer than ten. Gene and germline names: mouse. The CDR3 end falls 4 residues outside the read, so it is completed with the germline J gene. The chain employs TRBV5 and TRBJ2-5, with TRBD2 identical over 8 bases. Trimming at V came to 1 base and at J to 1 base, leaving 1 base not matched to a gene. The CDR3 spans 15 residues. The germline V gene has CDR1 LGHNA and CDR2 YNLKQL (reference sequence). This CDR3 is CASSQAWGDQDTQYF. Partial CDR3 DNA: TGTGCCAGCAGCCAAGCCTGGGGGGACCAAGAC.

The table lists this clone with a few counts. Mouse germline and gene names are used. The read comes to an end 3 residues before the CDR3 does, leaving the germline J gene to fill in the end. This same CDR3 is encoded by further DNA sequences in the sample. The V gene is TRBV13-1, the J gene TRBJ1-6, with D possibly matching TRBD1 (5 bases). TRBJ1-6 is labeled an ORF, and its function is uncertain. Germline loops: CDR1 NSHNY, CDR2 SYGAGN. V was cut by 2 bases and J by 4 bases, with 7 bases left in between. The CDR3 has 14 residues. The covered CDR3 bases are TGTGCCAGCAGTGAGCAGGGTTATAATTCGCCC. This gives the protein CASSEQGYNSP. The CDR3 in full is CASSEQGYNSPLYF.

This clone was recorded a few times. The gene symbols are mouse symbols. The CDR3 is cut off 4 residues early in the read; its end comes from the germline J gene. V is TRBV1 and J is TRBJ2-4, with 12 bases matching TRBD2. This CDR3 comprises 15 residues. Germline V lookup: CDR1 NSQYPW, CDR2 LRSPGD (reference sequence). CDR3 bases read: TGCACCTGCAGTGACGGGACTGGGGGGAAAAAC. Encoded protein: CTCSDGTGGKN. The CDR3 as a whole reads CTCSDGTGGKNTLYF. The full variable domain, rest sourced from reference TRBV1 and TRBJ2-4, is VTLLEQNPRWRLVPRGQAVNLRCILKNSQYPWMSWYQQDLQKQLQWLFTLRSPGDKEVKSLPGADYLATRVTDTELRLQVANMSQGRTLYCTCSDGTGGKNTLYFGAGTRLSVL.

To note about this clone: All gene names here are mouse names. The observed sequence ends 4 residues before the CDR3 terminus, with the missing tail filled in from the germline J gene. The chain uses TRBV4 and TRBJ2-3; the match to TRBD2 covers 10 bases. Germline V CDR1 and CDR2: LGHDT, YNNKQL (reference sequence). CDR3 length equals 14 residues. The trim removed 4 bases at V and 3 bases at J, leaving 1 base unmatched. The chain's CDR3 is CASSSGGAAETLYF. The covered CDR3 bases are TGTGCCAGCAGCTCTGGGGGGGCGGCAGAA. The full variable domain, with the rest looked up from reference TRBV4 and TRBJ2-3, is ETAVFQTPNYHVTQVGNEVSFNCKQTLGHDTMYWYKQDSKKLLKIMFSYNNKQLIVNETVPRRFSPQSSDKAHLNLRIKSVEPEDSAVYLCASSSGGAAETLYFGSGTRLTVL.

Concerning this clone itself: Germline and genes here are mouse. Different DNA sequences within this sample yield the same CDR3. Here the CDR3 reads CASSIVTSNTEVFF. The sequenced part of the CDR3 DNA is TGTGCCAGCAGTATAGTGACATCAAACACA. J is TRBJ1-1 and V is TRBV19; D ambiguous. Read coverage stops 4 residues before the CDR3 terminus; the germline J gene supplies the remainder. V shed 0 bases and J shed 0 bases, with 6 bases lying between them. Per germline, CDR1 FNHDT and CDR2 SITEND (reference sequence). This CDR3 spans 14 amino acids.

This clone was observed a handful of times. Mouse names are used for the genes. The CDR3 is cut off 4 residues early in the read; its end comes from the germline J gene. The gene calls are TRBV13-1 and TRBJ2-1; 8 nucleotides line up with TRBD2. Germline CDR1 and CDR2: NSHNY and SYGAGN. The trim removed 2 bases at V and 1 base at J, leaving 2 bases unmatched. The CDR3 runs 15 residues. The CDR3 bases that were read are TGTGCCAGCAGTGACTGGGGGGAAAACTATGCT. It codes for CASSDWGENYA. The full CDR3 sequence reads CASSDWGENYAEQFF.

Comment on this clone: Gene labels here are mouse ones. Sequencing ends 4 residues short of the CDR3 end; the germline J gene provides the rest. V is TRBV1 and J is TRBJ2-5; TRBD2 agrees at 9 bases. This CDR3 is 15 amino acids long. V trimming: 2 bases; J trimming: 3 bases; junction bases outside the gene matches: 3. Germline assignment: CDR1 NSQYPW and CDR2 LRSPGD (reference sequence). The CDR3 here is CTCSAPDWGQDTQYF. The covered CDR3 bases are TGCACCTGCAGTGCACCTGACTGGGGGCAAGAC.

With regard to this clone: Germline and genes: mouse. The read finishes 4 residues shy of the CDR3 end, and the germline J gene is used to complete it. The V call is TRBV19, the J call TRBJ2-1, with 11 bases identical to TRBD2. V lost 5 bases to trimming and J lost 2 bases; unmatched junction nucleotides: 3. The CDR3 length is 15 residues. Germline V CDR1 and CDR2: FNHDT, SITEND (reference sequence). The covered CDR3 bases are TGTGCCAGCAGCCAGGGACTGGGGGACTATGCT. Amino acids: CASSQGLGDYA. The full CDR3 is CASSQGLGDYAEQFF.

A word on this clone: Gene names and germline refer to mouse. Coverage ceases 4 residues before the CDR3 finishes, and the germline J gene fills in the end. Other DNA sequences in this sample translate to the same CDR3. V usage is TRBV13-1 and J usage is TRBJ2-7; the match to TRBD2 covers 11 bases. From germline, CDR1 is NSHNY and CDR2 SYGAGN. The V gene end was trimmed by 4 bases and the J gene end by 3 bases; junction bases not matched to a gene: 3. This CDR3 spans 14 amino acids. The CDR3: CASSSGLGGYEQYF. The part of the CDR3 DNA that was read is TGTGCCAGCAGTTCCGGACTGGGGGGCTAT.

A few counts support this clone. Genes here carry mouse names. The read finishes 4 residues shy of the CDR3 end, and the germline J gene is used to complete it. The genes are TRBV5 and TRBJ2-2; 9 bases align to TRBD2. This CDR3 has 17 amino acids. V lost 4 bases and J lost 1; bases outside the gene matches: 7. Germline V gene data show CDR1 as LGHNA and CDR2 as YNLKQL (reference sequence). The covered CDR3 bases are TGTGCCAGCAGCCTCCACCCTGGGGGGGTAAACACCGGG. It translates to CASSLHPGGVNTG. The CDR3 in full is CASSLHPGGVNTGQLYF.

With regard to this clone: Gene labels here are mouse ones. The read gets to within 4 residues of the CDR3 end, and the germline J gene fills in the rest. The genes are TRBV13-1 and TRBJ2-2, with 7 bases fitting TRBD1. Germline trimming cut 5 bases from V and 4 bases from J; bases unmatched to any gene: 5. CDR3 length: 14 residues. CDR1 NSHNY and CDR2 SYGAGN come from the germline V gene. The part of the CDR3 DNA that was read is TGTGCCAGCAGGGCTCAGGGGGTCACCGGG. Translation gives CASRAQGVTG. The whole CDR3 sequence reads CASRAQGVTGQLYF.

This clone was recorded a few times. Here the gene names and germline are mouse. The CDR3 bases that were read are TGCACCTGCTCAGGGGCCTCAAACTCC. Translation: CTCSGASNS. From start to end, the CDR3 is CTCSGASNSDYTF. The chain has TRBV1 and TRBJ1-2, with D possibly TRBD1 on 6 matching bases. The CDR3 end is not reached by the read, which stops 4 residues before it; the germline J gene fills it in. The CDR3 contains 13 residues. V was shortened by 8 bases and J by 0 bases, with 10 bases between the two germline ends. Germline V gene sequence: CDR1 NSQYPW, CDR2 LRSPGD (reference sequence).

This clone has a handful of counts. The gene symbols are mouse symbols. The read ends 3 residues before the CDR3 terminus; that terminus is restored from the germline J gene. V usage is TRBV19 and J usage is TRBJ1-6, with 10 nucleotides matching TRBD1. TRBJ1-6 belongs to the ORF category, with a function that is uncertain. This CDR3 is built from 14 residues. The trim removed 6 bases at V and 10 bases at J, leaving 7 bases unmatched. CDR1 is FNHDT, CDR2 SITEND, per germline (reference sequence). CDR3 residues: CASKGQGNGSPLYF. CDR3 bases read: TGTGCCAGCAAGGGACAGGGGAACGGGTCGCCC.